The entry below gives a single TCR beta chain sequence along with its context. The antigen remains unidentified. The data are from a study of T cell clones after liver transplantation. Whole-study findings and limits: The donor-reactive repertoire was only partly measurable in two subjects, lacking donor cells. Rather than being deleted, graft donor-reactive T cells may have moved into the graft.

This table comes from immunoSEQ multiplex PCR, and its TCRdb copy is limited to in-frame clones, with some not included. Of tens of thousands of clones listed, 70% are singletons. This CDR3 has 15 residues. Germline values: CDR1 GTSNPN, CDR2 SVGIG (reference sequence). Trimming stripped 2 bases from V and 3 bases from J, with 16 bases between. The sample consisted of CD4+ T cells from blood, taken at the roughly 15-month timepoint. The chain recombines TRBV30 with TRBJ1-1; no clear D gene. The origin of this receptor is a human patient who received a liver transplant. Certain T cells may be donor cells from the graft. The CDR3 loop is CAWSLQVTSDTEAFF. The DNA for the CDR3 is TGTGCCTGGAGTCTCCAGGTTACTAGCGACACTGAAGCTTTCTTT.